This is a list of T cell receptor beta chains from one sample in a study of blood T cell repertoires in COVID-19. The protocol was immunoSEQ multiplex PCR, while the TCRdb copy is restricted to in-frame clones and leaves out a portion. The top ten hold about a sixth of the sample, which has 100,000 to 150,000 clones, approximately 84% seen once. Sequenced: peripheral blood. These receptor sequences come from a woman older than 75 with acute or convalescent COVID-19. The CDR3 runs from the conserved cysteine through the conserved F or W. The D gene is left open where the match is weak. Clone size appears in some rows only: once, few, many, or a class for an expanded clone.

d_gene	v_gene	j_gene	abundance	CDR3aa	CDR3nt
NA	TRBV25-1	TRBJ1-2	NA	CASSEYVADGYTF	TGTGCCAGCAGTGAATATGTGGCGGATGGCTACACCTTC
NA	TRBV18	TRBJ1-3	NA	CASSPPGPRAGNTIYF	TGTGCCAGCTCACCACCGGGGCCTCGGGCTGGAAACACCATATATTTT
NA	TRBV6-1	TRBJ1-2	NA	CASSEKPGWNGYTF	TGTGCCAGCAGTGAGAAGCCAGGGTGGAATGGCTACACCTTC
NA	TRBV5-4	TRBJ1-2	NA	CASSLGAAGGGYTF	TGTGCCAGCAGCTTGGGGGCAGCCGGGGGAGGCTACACCTTC
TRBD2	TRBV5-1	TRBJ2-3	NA	CASSTRVGRGSDTQYF	TGCGCCAGCAGCACACGGGTGGGGAGGGGATCTGATACGCAGTATTTT
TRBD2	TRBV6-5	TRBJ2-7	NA	CASSYRGGGEQYF	TGTGCCAGCAGTTACCGGGGGGGCGGCGAGCAGTACTTC
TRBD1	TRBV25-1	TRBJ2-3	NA	CASSPLGTVTDTQYF	TGTGCCAGCAGTCCTCTTGGGACAGTCACAGATACGCAGTATTTT
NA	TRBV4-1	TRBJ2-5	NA	CASSQDRRGTETQYF	TGCGCCAGCAGCCAAGATCGGAGGGGCACAGAGACCCAGTACTTC
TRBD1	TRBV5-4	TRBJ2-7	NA	CASSLTGTAEQYF	TGTGCCAGCAGCTTGACCGGGACAGCCGAGCAGTACTTC
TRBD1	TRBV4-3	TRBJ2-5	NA	CASSQDLSTGGPQETQYF	TGCGCCAGCAGCCAAGATCTGTCCACAGGGGGCCCTCAGGAGACCCAGTACTTC
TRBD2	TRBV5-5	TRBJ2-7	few	CASSNLAGAGEQYF	TGTGCCAGCAGCAACCTAGCGGGAGCGGGCGAGCAGTACTTC
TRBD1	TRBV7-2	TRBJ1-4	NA	CASSLARGQGGKLFF	TGTGCCAGCAGCTTAGCGCGTGGACAGGGGGGAAAACTGTTTTTT
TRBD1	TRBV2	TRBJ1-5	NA	CASREGQGADQPQHF	TGTGCCAGCAGAGAGGGACAGGGGGCTGATCAGCCCCAGCATTTT
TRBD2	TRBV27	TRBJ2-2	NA	CASSLTAGRTANTGELFF	TGTGCCAGCAGTTTAACAGCGGGACGTACCGCGAACACCGGGGAGCTGTTTTTT
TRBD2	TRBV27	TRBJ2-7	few	CASSSGLAGAQQYF	TGTGCCAGCAGTTCGGGACTAGCGGGAGCCCAGCAGTACTTC
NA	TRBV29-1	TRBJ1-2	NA	CSVVQGYGYTF	TGCAGCGTTGTACAGGGCTATGGCTACACCTTC
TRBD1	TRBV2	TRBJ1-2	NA	CASRGDSSRYGYTF	TGTGCCAGCAGGGGGGACAGTTCCCGGTATGGCTACACCTTC
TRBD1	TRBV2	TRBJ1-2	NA	CASRGTGTGVWDYGYTF	TGTGCCAGCAGGGGTACCGGGACAGGGGTTTGGGACTATGGCTACACCTTC
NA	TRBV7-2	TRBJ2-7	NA	CASSPRQAGSYEQYF	TGTGCCAGCAGCCCCCGACAGGCCGGCTCCTACGAGCAGTACTTC
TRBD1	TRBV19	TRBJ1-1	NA	CASDRVPNTEAFF	TGTGCCAGTGACAGGGTCCCGAACACTGAAGCTTTCTTT
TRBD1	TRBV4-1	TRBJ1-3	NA	CASSQERTGLNTIYF	TGCGCCAGCAGCCAAGAAAGGACAGGGCTAAACACCATATATTTT
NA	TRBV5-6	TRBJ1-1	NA	CASSLGSTEAFF	TGTGCCAGCAGCTTGGGTTCTACTGAAGCTTTCTTT
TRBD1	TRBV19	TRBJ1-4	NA	CASSRTGPANEKLFF	TGTGCCAGTAGTAGGACAGGGCCGGCTAATGAAAAACTGTTTTTT
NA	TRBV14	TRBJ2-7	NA	CASSQVRAEQYF	TGTGCCAGCAGCCAAGTGAGAGCCGAGCAGTACTTC
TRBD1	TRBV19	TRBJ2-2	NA	CASSIWTGVTGELFF	TGTGCCAGTAGTATATGGACAGGGGTCACCGGGGAGCTGTTTTTT
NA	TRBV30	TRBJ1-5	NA	CAWSRGGPTVFQHF	TGTGCCTGGAGTAGGGGGGGGCCAACTGTTTTCCAGCATTTT
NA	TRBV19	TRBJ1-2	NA	CASSPSVAGGYGYTF	TGTGCCAGTAGCCCCTCGGTGGCGGGGGGCTATGGCTACACCTTC
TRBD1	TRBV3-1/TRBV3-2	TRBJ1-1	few	CASSQDDRGTEAFF	TGTGCCAGCAGCCAAGATGACAGGGGCACTGAAGCTTTCTTT
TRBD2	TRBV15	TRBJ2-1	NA	CATSRSWEGQFF	TGTGCCACCAGCAGATCCTGGGAGGGGCAGTTCTTC
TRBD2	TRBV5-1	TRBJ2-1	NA	CASSPDSGTSGDNEQFF	TGCGCCAGCAGCCCAGACTCCGGGACTAGCGGAGACAATGAGCAGTTCTTC
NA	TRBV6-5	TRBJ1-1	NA	CATKTGNTEAFF	TGTGCCACCAAGACAGGGAACACTGAAGCTTTCTTT
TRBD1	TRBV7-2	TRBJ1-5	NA	CASSLKGGGQPQHF	TGTGCCAGCAGCTTAAAAGGGGGCGGTCAGCCCCAGCATTTT
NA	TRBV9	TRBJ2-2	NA	CASSALQVGELFF	TGTGCCAGCAGCGCCTTACAGGTTGGGGAGCTGTTTTTT
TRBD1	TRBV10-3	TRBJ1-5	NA	CAIGQGTSNQPQHF	TGTGCCATAGGACAGGGGACGAGCAATCAGCCCCAGCATTTT
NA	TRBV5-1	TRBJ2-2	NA	CASSLDSNTGELFF	TGCGCCAGCAGCCTGGACTCGAACACCGGGGAGCTGTTTTTT
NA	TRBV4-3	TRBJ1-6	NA	CASSQVGVGNSPLHF	TGCGCCAGCAGCCAGGTCGGCGTCGGGAACTCACCCCTCCACTTT
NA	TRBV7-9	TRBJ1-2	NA	CASSFRRDTVNYGYTF	TGTGCCAGCAGCTTCCGCCGGGACACCGTTAACTATGGCTACACCTTC
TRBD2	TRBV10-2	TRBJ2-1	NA	CASRGRLAGDEQFF	TGCGCCAGCAGGGGAAGACTAGCGGGAGATGAGCAGTTCTTC
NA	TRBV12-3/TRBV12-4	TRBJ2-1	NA	CASSSRSEQFF	TGTGCCAGCAGTTCGAGGAGTGAGCAGTTCTTC
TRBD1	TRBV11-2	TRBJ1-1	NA	CASSSNTGGWNTEAFF	TGTGCCAGCAGCTCTAACACAGGGGGATGGAACACTGAAGCTTTCTTT
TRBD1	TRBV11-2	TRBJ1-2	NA	CASSLDLDRGYGYTF	TGTGCCAGCAGCTTAGATCTTGACAGGGGCTATGGCTACACCTTC
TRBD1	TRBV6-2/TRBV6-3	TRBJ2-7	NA	CASSRGGTGSSYEQYF	TGTGCCAGCAGCCGTGGCGGGACAGGGAGCTCCTACGAGCAGTACTTC
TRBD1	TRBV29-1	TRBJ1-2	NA	CSVEVTGTGYEGYTF	TGCAGCGTTGAAGTGACCGGGACAGGGTATGAGGGCTACACCTTC
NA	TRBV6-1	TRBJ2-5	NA	CASSEALGETQYF	TGTGCCAGCAGTGAAGCTCTCGGGGAGACCCAGTACTTC
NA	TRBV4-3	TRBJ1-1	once	CASSQGHGTEAFF	TGCGCCAGCAGCCAAGGACACGGCACTGAAGCTTTCTTT
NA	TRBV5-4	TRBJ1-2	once	CASSLDRIYGYTF	TGTGCCAGCAGCTTGGACAGGATTTATGGCTACACCTTC
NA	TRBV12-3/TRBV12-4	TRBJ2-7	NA	CASSFVFGAEQYF	TGTGCCAGCAGTTTCGTTTTTGGGGCCGAGCAGTACTTC
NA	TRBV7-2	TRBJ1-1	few	CASSLEAGAEAFF	TGTGCCAGCAGCTTAGAAGCGGGGGCGGAAGCTTTCTTT
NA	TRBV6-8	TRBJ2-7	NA	CASSPRLSGKDEQYF	TGTGCCAGCAGTCCCAGGCTCTCGGGGAAGGACGAGCAGTACTTC
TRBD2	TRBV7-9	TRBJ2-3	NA	CASSERVLAGGREPDTQYF	TGTGCCAGCAGCGAAAGGGTACTAGCGGGGGGGCGGGAACCAGATACGCAGTATTTT
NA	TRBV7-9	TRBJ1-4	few	CASSIGAMNEKLFF	TGTGCCAGCAGCATCGGAGCTATGAATGAAAAACTGTTTTTT
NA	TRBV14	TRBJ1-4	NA	CASSQDPAGADEKLFF	TGTGCCAGCAGCCAAGACCCGGCGGGGGCCGATGAAAAACTGTTTTTT
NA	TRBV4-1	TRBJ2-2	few	CASSPRLASSGTGELFF	TGCGCCAGCAGCCCGCGACTCGCTTCAAGTGGCACCGGGGAGCTGTTTTTT
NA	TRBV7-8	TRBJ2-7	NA	CASSLALTGIHEQYF	TGTGCCAGCAGCTTAGCCCTAACAGGGATCCACGAGCAGTACTTC
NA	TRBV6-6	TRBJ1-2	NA	CASSYLKDSVYGYTF	TGTGCCAGCAGTTATTTAAAGGACAGCGTCTATGGCTACACCTTC
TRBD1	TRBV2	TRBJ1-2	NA	CASRAGQGANYGYTF	TGTGCCAGCAGGGCCGGACAGGGGGCGAACTATGGCTACACCTTC
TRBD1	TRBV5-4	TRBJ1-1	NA	CASSRRGQLDTEAFF	TGTGCCAGCAGCCGAAGGGGACAGTTGGACACTGAAGCTTTCTTT
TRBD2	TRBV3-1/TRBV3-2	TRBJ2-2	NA	CASSPPAAGGTGELFF	TGTGCCAGCAGCCCCCCAGCAGCGGGAGGGACCGGGGAGCTGTTTTTT
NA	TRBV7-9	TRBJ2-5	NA	CASSPGTAQETQYF	TGTGCCAGCAGCCCCGGGACTGCGCAAGAGACCCAGTACTTC